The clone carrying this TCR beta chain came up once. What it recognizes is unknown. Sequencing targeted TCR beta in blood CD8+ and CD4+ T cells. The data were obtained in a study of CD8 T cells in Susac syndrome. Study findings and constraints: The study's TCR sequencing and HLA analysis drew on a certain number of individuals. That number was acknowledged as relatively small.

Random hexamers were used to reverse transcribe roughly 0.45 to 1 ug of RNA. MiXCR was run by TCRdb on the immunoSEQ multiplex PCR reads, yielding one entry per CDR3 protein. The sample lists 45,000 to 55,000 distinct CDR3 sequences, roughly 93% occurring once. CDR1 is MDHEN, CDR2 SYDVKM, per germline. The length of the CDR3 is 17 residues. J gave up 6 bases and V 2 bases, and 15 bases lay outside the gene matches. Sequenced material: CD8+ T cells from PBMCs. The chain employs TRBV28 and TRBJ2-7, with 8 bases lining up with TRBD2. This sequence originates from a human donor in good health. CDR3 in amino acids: CASSLRASRGGLGEQYF. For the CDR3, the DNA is TGTGCCAGCAGTTTACGCGCCTCCCGCGGGGGGCTTGGCGAGCAGTACTTC.